A single sample gave rise to the 2 T cell receptor beta chains below, sequenced in a study of blood T cell repertoires in COVID-19. Produced via immunoSEQ multiplex PCR; TCRdb's table is partial and in-frame only. Of about 270,000 clones in the sample, over 75% were seen once. Sequencing was performed on peripheral blood. These receptors were obtained from a woman in her forties or fifties with acute or convalescent COVID-19.

V is TRBV6-1 and J is TRBJ2-1, with 7 bases lining up with TRBD1. The V gene end was trimmed by 4 bases and the J gene end by 5 bases; junction bases not matched to a gene: 14. The CDR3 runs 17 residues. CDR1 MNHNS and CDR2 SASEGT come from the germline V gene. The CDR3 DNA reads as TGTGCCAGCAGTGGCATACGCTTAGACAGGGTAAACAATGAGCAGTTCTTC. Protein sequence: CASSGIRLDRVNNEQFF.

The rearrangement uses TRBV5-1 and TRBJ2-7; D possibly corresponds to TRBD2 (6 bases). This CDR3 contains 16 residues. Trimming removed 0 bases from V and 0 bases from J, with 13 bases in between. The germline V gene encodes CDR1 SGHRS and CDR2 YFSETQ. The CDR3 here is CASSLVGGLSSYEQYF. DNA for the CDR3: TGCGCCAGCAGCTTGGTTGGGGGGTTAAGCTCCTACGAGCAGTACTTC.